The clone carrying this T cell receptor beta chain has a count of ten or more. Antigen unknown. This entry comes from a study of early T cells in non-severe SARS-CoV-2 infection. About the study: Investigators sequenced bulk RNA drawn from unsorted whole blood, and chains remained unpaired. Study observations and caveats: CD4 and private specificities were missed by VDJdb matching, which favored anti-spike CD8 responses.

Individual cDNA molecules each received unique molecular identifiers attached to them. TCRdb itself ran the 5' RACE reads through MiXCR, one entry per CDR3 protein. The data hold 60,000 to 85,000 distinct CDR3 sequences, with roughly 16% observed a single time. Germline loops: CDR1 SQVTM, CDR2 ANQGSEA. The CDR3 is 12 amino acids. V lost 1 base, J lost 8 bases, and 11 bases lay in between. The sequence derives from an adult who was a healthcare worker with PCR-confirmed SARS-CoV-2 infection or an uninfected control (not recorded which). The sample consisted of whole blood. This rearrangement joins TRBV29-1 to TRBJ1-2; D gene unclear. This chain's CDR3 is CSVEGPARGYTF. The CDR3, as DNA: TGCAGCGTTGAAGGGCCGGCTAGAGGCTACACCTTC.